What follows are 29 T cell receptor beta chains derived from one specimen sequenced in a study of T cell changes during pregnancy in multiple sclerosis (dated 2019 in TCRdb). The method was the immunoSEQ multiplex PCR assay. TCRdb's version of the immuneACCESS table is confined to in-frame rearrangements and falls short of the full clone set. An unresolved V gene accounts for under half of the shortfall where checked; the remainder is of unknown origin. Present in this sample are more than 45,000 clones, 93% of which were seen just once. The ten largest clones represent more than 3% of the sample. Specimen: CD8+ T cells from peripheral blood mononuclear cells, collected in the second trimester of pregnancy. Receptor source: a female donor with multiple sclerosis, enrolled in a pregnancy study.

V and J are TRBV4-1 and TRBJ2-7; D is undetermined. CDR3 length: 13 amino acids. With 4 bases removed from V and 3 bases from J, the gap between germline ends came to 10 bases. The germline V gene encodes CDR1 MGHRA and CDR2 YSYEKL. The CDR3 sequence: CASSLNEIYEQYF. CDR3 DNA sequence: TGCGCCAGCAGCCTAAACGAGATCTACGAGCAGTACTTC.

The V gene is TRBV2, the J gene TRBJ2-1, with 10 bases fitting TRBD2. From germline, CDR1 is SNHLY and CDR2 FYNNEI. CDR3 size: 15 residues. V dropped 7 bases and J dropped 3; count of bases not matched to a gene: 6. In DNA, the CDR3 is TGTGCCAGCATGGTACTAGCGGGATACTACAATGAGCAGTTCTTC. Its protein product is CASMVLAGYYNEQFF.

A single count supports this clone. The chain employs TRBV7-2 and TRBJ2-5; 11 bases fit TRBD1. The CDR3 is made up of 18 amino acids. With 5 bases clipped from V and 6 bases from J, the junction kept 17 bases outside the gene matches. In germline, CDR1 is SGHTA, CDR2 FQGNSA. The CDR3: CASSPETRDRGAYQTQYF. As DNA, the CDR3 is TGTGCCAGCAGCCCCGAAACACGGGACAGGGGGGCTTACCAGACCCAGTACTTC. Full variable domain (remainder filled in from reference TRBV7-2 and TRBJ2-5): GAGVSQSPSNKVTEKGKDVELRCDPISGHTALYWYRQSLGQGLEFLIYFQGNSAPDKSGLPSDRFSAERTGGSVSTLTIQRTQQEDSAVYLCASSPETRDRGAYQTQYFGPGTRLLVL.

This clone was seen a single time. This CDR3 is CATSRVNEGMEKLFF. The CDR3 DNA reads as TGTGCCACCAGCAGAGTGAATGAGGGAATGGAAAAACTGTTTTTT. The chain combines TRBV15 with TRBJ1-4, with no clear D. Germline CDR1 is LNHNV and CDR2 is YYDKDF (reference sequence). This CDR3 region has 15 residues. Trimming stripped 1 base from V and 8 bases from J, with 14 bases between.

V is TRBV6-5 and J is TRBJ1-2, with D possibly being TRBD1 (6 bases). Deletions cut 10 bases from V and 2 bases from J, with 17 bases between. This CDR3 spans 14 amino acids. CDR1 MNHEY and CDR2 SVGAGI come from the germline V gene. CDR3: CATGVGRTNYGYTF. Here the CDR3 DNA reads TGTGCCACAGGGGTCGGACGCACAAACTATGGCTACACCTTC.

The chain links TRBV9 to TRBJ1-5; 10 bases fit TRBD1. There are 14 residues in the CDR3. The V and J ends lost 4 bases and 6 bases, in that order; junction bases with no gene match: 4. CDR1 and CDR2 from the germline V gene are SGDLS and YYNGEE. The CDR3: CASSPGQGSQPQHF. CDR3 nucleotides: TGTGCCAGCAGCCCGGGACAGGGGAGTCAGCCCCAGCATTTT.

The rearrangement joins TRBV27 to TRBJ2-7, with TRBD1 matching over 8 bases. J was trimmed by 5 bases and V by 6 bases; bases with no gene match: 9. The CDR3 is made up of 14 amino acids. Germline lookup yields CDR1 MNHEY and CDR2 SMNVEV (reference sequence). The CDR3 DNA is TGTGCCAGCAGCCAAACCAGGGGGCACGACGAGCAGTACTTC. It is translated as CASSQTRGHDEQYF.

J is TRBJ1-2 and V is TRBV27; 9 nucleotides align to TRBD1. The CDR3 has 16 amino acids. Germline V gene sequence: CDR1 MNHEY, CDR2 SMNVEV (reference sequence). After removal of 6 bases from V and 1 base from J, the junction contained 9 bases not matched to a gene. CDR3 residues: CASRRQGEYHNYGYTF. The CDR3 DNA follows: TGTGCCAGCAGGAGACAGGGGGAATACCATAACTATGGCTACACCTTC.

V usage is TRBV6-6 and J usage is TRBJ2-7, with a weak D call TRBD2 (6 bases). Looked up from germline, CDR1 is MNHNY and CDR2 is SVGAGI (reference sequence). The CDR3 length is 14 residues. With 2 bases removed from V and 2 bases from J, the gap between germline ends came to 10 bases. The CDR3 spells CASSYVAGPYEQYF. DNA of the CDR3: TGTGCCAGCAGTTACGTGGCGGGGCCCTACGAGCAGTACTTC.

There are a few counts of this clone. The V gene is TRBV10-1, the J gene TRBJ2-2; TRBD2 might be the D (6 bases). V shed 7 bases and J shed 6 bases, with 18 bases lying between them. CDR1 is WNHNN and CDR2 is SYGVQD in the germline V gene (reference sequence). The CDR3 runs to 15 residues. CDR3 sequence reads: CASTRGWGNPGELFF. In DNA form, the CDR3 reads TGCGCCAGCACCCGGGGGTGGGGGAATCCCGGGGAGCTGTTTTTT.

This chain connects TRBV14 to TRBJ2-7; 7 positions agree with TRBD1. Trimming removed 1 base from V and 3 bases from J; junction bases left unmatched: 6. This CDR3 is built from 15 residues. Germline V CDR1 and CDR2: SGHDN, FVKESK. CDR3 protein: CASSQGGGPVYEQYF. CDR3 DNA: TGTGCCAGCAGCCAAGGAGGGGGCCCTGTCTACGAGCAGTACTTC.

As DNA, the CDR3 is TGTGCCAGCTCACGGCGGGGAACGAACACCGGGGAGCTGTTTTTT. Protein product: CASSRRGTNTGELFF. This sequence joins TRBV18 and TRBJ2-2, with D possibly TRBD2 on 6 matching bases. Germline V gene lookup returns CDR1 KGHSH and CDR2 LQKENI. This CDR3 contains 15 residues. V was trimmed by 4 bases and J by 0 bases, leaving 9 bases between them.

The rearrangement joins TRBV27 to TRBJ1-2; D is uncertain. CDR1 and CDR2 (germline): MNHEY, SMNVEV (reference sequence). V lost 3 bases and J 2 bases, leaving 10 bases between the germline ends. CDR3 length: 14 residues. The CDR3 sequence is CASSFAGGNYGYTF. As DNA, the CDR3 is TGTGCCAGCAGTTTCGCCGGCGGAAACTATGGCTACACCTTC.

V gene TRBV6-6 combines with J gene TRBJ2-3; D is uncertain. Germline-derived CDR1 and CDR2 are MNHNY and SVGAGI (reference sequence). The CDR3 extends over 14 amino acids. Trimming removed 3 bases from V and 1 base from J, with 8 bases in between. CDR3 in amino acids: CASSYGPRTDTQYF. In DNA form, the CDR3 reads TGTGCCAGCAGTTATGGCCCACGCACAGATACGCAGTATTTT.

This clone appeared a few times. V usage is TRBV2 and J usage is TRBJ2-1, with D tentatively TRBD2 (6 bases). The germline gives CDR1 SNHLY, CDR2 FYNNEI. V lost 11 bases to trimming and J lost 2 bases, with 16 bases between them. The CDR3 has 14 amino acids. The CDR3 here is CAGGDTGAYNEQFF. The CDR3 DNA reads as TGTGCCGGTGGGGATACGGGAGCCTACAATGAGCAGTTCTTC.

The V call is TRBV18, the J call TRBJ1-1; the match to TRBD1 covers 8 bases. The CDR3 totals 19 residues. Unmatched junction bases numbered 19, after V lost 0 bases and J lost 7 bases. CDR1 and CDR2 from the germline V gene are KGHSH and LQKENI. The CDR3 DNA follows: TGTGCCAGCTCACCACCGGAGTGGGACAGGAGAAACCGCCCGTATGAAGCTTTCTTT. Residues: CASSPPEWDRRNRPYEAFF.

The rearrangement uses TRBV28 and TRBJ1-5; perhaps TRBD1 as D (5 bases). The CDR3 covers 15 residues. Germline CDR1 is MDHEN and CDR2 is SYDVKM. The germline V and J ends were trimmed by 1 base and 9 bases, with 16 bases remaining between them. This CDR3 is CASSLYSGTGWPQHF. CDR3 DNA sequence: TGTGCCAGCAGTTTATATTCAGGGACTGGGTGGCCCCAGCATTTT.

The V call is TRBV7-2, the J call TRBJ2-7, with 7 bases fitting TRBD1. The CDR3 spans 17 residues. V was clipped by 2 bases and J by 1 base; unmatched bases: 11. Per the germline V gene, CDR1 is SGHTA and CDR2 is FQGNSA. The CDR3 region is CASSLRTRDSSSYEQYF. DNA of the CDR3: TGTGCCAGCAGCTTAAGGACCCGGGACAGTAGTTCCTACGAGCAGTACTTC.

The chain is built from TRBV4-1 and TRBJ2-7; possibly TRBD2 for D (6 bases). Germline CDR1 and CDR2: MGHRA and YSYEKL. V was pared by 4 bases and J by 5 bases, with 18 bases between. This CDR3 has 15 residues. CDR3 protein: CASSPWTGERDEQYF. The CDR3 coding sequence is TGCGCCAGCAGCCCCTGGACGGGGGAGAGGGACGAGCAGTACTTC.

This CDR3 is CASSYSTVYSNQPQHF. CDR3 coding DNA: TGTGCCAGCAGTTACTCGACAGTCTATAGCAATCAGCCCCAGCATTTT. This chain connects TRBV6-6 to TRBJ1-5, with D possibly TRBD1 on 5 matching bases. Per germline, CDR1 MNHNY and CDR2 SVGAGI (reference sequence). The CDR3 sequence is 16 residues long. V lost 0 bases to trimming and J lost 0 bases, with 9 bases between them.

The chain has TRBV27 and TRBJ2-3, with 11 bases that match TRBD1. J gave up 3 bases and V 5 bases, and 7 bases lay outside the gene matches. The CDR3 sequence is 16 residues long. Germline V gives CDR1 MNHEY, CDR2 SMNVEV (reference sequence). The DNA of the CDR3 is TGTGCCAGCAGTCCAGGACAGGGGGCAAGGACAGATACGCAGTATTTT. Amino acids: CASSPGQGARTDTQYF.

This sequence joins TRBV19 and TRBJ1-1; no clear D. The V gene's germline CDR1 is LNHDA and CDR2 SQIVND (reference sequence). The CDR3 is made up of 15 amino acids. Trimming pared 5 bases from V and 3 bases from J, leaving 16 bases between. CDR3 bases: TGTGCCAGTAGTCCCGCGGCGGCAGACCACACTGAAGCTTTCTTT. This encodes CASSPAAADHTEAFF.

This clone has only a few counts. The chain uses TRBV7-9 and TRBJ2-1, with 10 nucleotides matching TRBD2. Germline V gene lookup returns CDR1 SEHNR and CDR2 FQNEAQ (reference sequence). Germline trimming cut 5 bases from V and 7 bases from J; bases unmatched to any gene: 17. This CDR3 contains 18 residues. In DNA, the CDR3 is TGTGCCAGCAGCGTCCCTCTAGCGGGAGCCTCACAGGGTAATGAGCAGTTCTTC. Its translation: CASSVPLAGASQGNEQFF.

J is TRBJ2-3 and V is TRBV7-6; no clear D. Germline V lookup: CDR1 SGHVS, CDR2 FNYEAQ. V gave up 1 base and J gave up 0 bases, with 11 bases separating them. This CDR3 contains 16 residues. The CDR3 region has the DNA TGTGCCAGCAGCTTAGGGCACATGACTAGCACAGATACGCAGTATTTT. It encodes CASSLGHMTSTDTQYF.

This clone was detected once. V gene TRBV5-6 combines with J gene TRBJ1-5, with 10 positions matching TRBD1. Germline V CDR1 and CDR2: SGHDT, YYEEEE. After removal of 0 bases from V and 7 bases from J, the junction contained 4 bases not matched to a gene. The CDR3 totals 15 residues. The CDR3 loop reads CASSLGGQGDQPQHF. The CDR3 DNA reads as TGTGCCAGCAGCTTGGGAGGACAGGGGGACCAGCCCCAGCATTTT.

This clone was seen only once. The chain has TRBV6-5 and TRBJ1-2; the match to TRBD1 covers 8 bases. Per germline, CDR1 MNHEY and CDR2 SVGAGI. V dropped 6 bases and J dropped 4; count of bases not matched to a gene: 4. The length of the CDR3 is 13 residues. The CDR3 reads CASRGQGSYGYTF. Here the CDR3 DNA reads TGTGCCAGCAGAGGACAGGGATCCTATGGCTACACCTTC.

CDR3 nucleotides: TGCGCCAGCAGCTCTAGCGGGAGTACCTACAATGAGCAGTTCTTC. Translated: CASSSSGSTYNEQFF. This rearrangement joins TRBV5-1 to TRBJ2-1, with TRBD2 identical over 10 bases. This CDR3 region has 15 residues. Per germline, CDR1 SGHRS and CDR2 YFSETQ. V lost 3 bases and J lost 2; bases outside the gene matches: 2. The whole variable domain, remainder taken from reference TRBV5-1 and TRBJ2-1, is KAGVTQTPRYLIKTRGQQVTLSCSPISGHRSVSWYQQTPGQGLQFLFEYFSETQRNKGNFPGRFSGRQFSNSRSEMNVSTLELGDSALYLCASSSSGSTYNEQFFGPGTRLTVL.

For the CDR3, the DNA is TGCGCCAGCAGCGATGGACTAGCGGGAGGGCTTGTCAATGAGCAGTTCTTC. Amino acids: CASSDGLAGGLVNEQFF. This chain connects TRBV5-1 to TRBJ2-1; TRBD2 aligns across 15 bases. Unmatched junction bases numbered 8, after V lost 4 bases and J lost 6 bases. This CDR3 has 17 residues. The germline CDR1 and CDR2 sequences are SGHRS and YFSETQ.

The rearrangement joins TRBV14 to TRBJ2-7; possible D gene TRBD2, 6 bases. The CDR3 covers 16 residues. Per germline, CDR1 SGHDN and CDR2 FVKESK. V dropped 3 bases and J dropped 0 bases, with 15 bases sitting between them. Written as DNA, the CDR3 is TGTGCCAGCAGCCACCTAATGGGACTGGGCTCCTACGAGCAGTACTTC. Translated: CASSHLMGLGSYEQYF.